This T cell receptor beta chain comes out of a study of T cells in pancreatic ductal adenocarcinoma. Study outcomes and limitations: Blood had more productive templates and around 8.6-fold more unique clonotypes than tumor.

This CDR3 is built from 12 residues. Trimming cost V 1 base and J 6 bases; bases outside gene matches: 0. Germline V lookup: CDR1 MGHRA, CDR2 YSYEKL. Surgery without prior neoadjuvant therapy was the treatment of the selected pancreatic ductal adenocarcinoma patients. Sequencing used immunoSEQ multiplex PCR; TCRdb keeps in-frame clones, though not all of them. Here the sample spans more than 8,500 clones, 67% being singletons. This clone has more than one count but fewer than ten. Antigen unknown. The chain recombines TRBV4-1 with TRBJ2-7; 7 bases match TRBD2. The sample taken for sequencing was pancreatic tumor tissue. The receptor was derived from a human donor with pancreatic ductal adenocarcinoma. The CDR3 coding sequence is TGCGCCAGCAGCCAAGCGGGGGGCGAGCAGTACTTC. Translating it yields CASSQAGGEQYF.